The present T cell receptor beta chain was sequenced within a study of cytomegalovirus exposure and HLA in healthy donors. Study-level points and caveats: Most TCR sequences showed up rarely, but some public TCRs showed up in many donors. V- and J-gene trimming of TCR beta was linked (in a later analysis) to a missense DCLRE1C variant.

The V segment lost 4 bases and the J segment 0 bases; nucleotides outside the gene matches: 10. Germline V gene data show CDR1 as SEHNR and CDR2 as FQNEAQ (reference sequence). The length of the CDR3 is 17 residues. This clone was observed a few times. Its antigen remains unidentified. A multiplex PCR was run with 60 Vbeta primers and 13 Jbeta primers. The repertoire was sequenced with immunoSEQ multiplex PCR; TCRdb's copy has only in-frame clones and lacks some. Of 100,000 to 150,000 clones in the sample, about 80% were seen once. This chain uses TRBV7-9 with TRBJ2-7, with 9 bases identical to TRBD1. What was sequenced was PBMCs. This sequence was found in a man aged 25-45 years in good health and CMV-seropositive. The CDR3 spells CASSSSGQGPNSYEQYF. The CDR3, as DNA: TGTGCCAGCAGCTCCTCCGGACAGGGGCCTAACTCCTACGAGCAGTACTTC.